One sample yielded the 21 T cell receptor beta chains listed below, sequenced in a study of CD8+ T cells in alopecia areata. Documented treatment: oral pan-JAK inhibitor, 5-10 mg twice daily. RNA was isolated and reverse transcribed to cDNA, the sequencing template. Only in-frame clones appear in the TCRdb table, and some are missing; sequencing was by immunoSEQ multiplex PCR. The sample has 110,000 to 150,000 clones, about 88% seen once. The sequences come from CD8+ T cells sorted from blood, collected at week 4, from a patient treated with tofacitinib. Receptors originate from a human donor with alopecia areata.

This chain uses TRBV27 with TRBJ2-7, with 7 bases identical to TRBD2. From germline, CDR1 is MNHEY and CDR2 SMNVEV (reference sequence). Trimming at V came to 5 bases and at J to 7 bases, leaving 5 bases not matched to a gene. The CDR3 is 12 amino acids. The CDR3 region has the DNA TGTGCCAGCAGTCCCCCCGGGGGGGAGCAGTACTTC. Amino acid sequence: CASSPPGGEQYF.

This chain links TRBV5-1 with TRBJ2-7; the D gene is possibly TRBD2 (6 bases). The CDR3 consists of 15 residues. The germline CDR1 and CDR2 sequences are SGHRS and YFSETQ. V lost 0 bases, J lost 2 bases, and 12 bases lay in between. CDR3 amino acids: CASSLGLDPAYEQYF. The CDR3 nucleotides read TGCGCCAGCAGCTTGGGACTAGATCCCGCCTACGAGCAGTACTTC. The full variable domain, its missing parts supplied by reference TRBV5-1 and TRBJ2-7, is KAGVTQTPRYLIKTRGQQVTLSCSPISGHRSVSWYQQTPGQGLQFLFEYFSETQRNKGNFPGRFSGRQFSNSRSEMNVSTLELGDSALYLCASSLGLDPAYEQYFGPGTRLTVT.

The rearrangement links TRBV27 to TRBJ1-4; TRBD1 is a possible D gene (6 bases). CDR1 is MNHEY, CDR2 SMNVEV, per germline (reference sequence). Trimming took 5 bases from V and 5 from J, leaving 15 bases between them. The CDR3 has 15 amino acids. CDR3 residues: CASSPDGTPNEKLFF. In nucleotides, the CDR3 is TGTGCCAGCAGTCCAGACGGGACACCCAATGAAAAACTGTTTTTT.

The gene calls are TRBV4-1 and TRBJ1-1; perhaps TRBD1 as D (5 bases). The CDR3 is made up of 14 amino acids. Germline CDR1 and CDR2: MGHRA and YSYEKL. Trimming took 4 bases from V and 4 from J, leaving 13 bases between them. The CDR3 DNA reads as TGCGCCAGCAGCCCCACCGAGGGGCGCACTGAAGCTTTCTTT. Translated, it gives CASSPTEGRTEAFF.

This rearrangement joins TRBV7-3 to TRBJ1-1, with 9 positions matching TRBD1. This CDR3 spans 14 amino acids. Germline CDR1 SGHTA, CDR2 FQGTGA. The J segment lost 6 bases and the V segment lost 5 bases, leaving 7 bases of the junction unmatched. CDR3 residues: CASSAPGQGSEAFF. The CDR3 DNA sequence: TGTGCCAGCAGCGCCCCGGGACAGGGCTCTGAAGCTTTCTTT.

This chain joins TRBV10-1 and TRBJ1-5; D call uncertain. The germline V gene has CDR1 WNHNN and CDR2 SYGVQD (reference sequence). The CDR3 sequence is 13 residues long. V gave up 3 bases and J gave up 5 bases, with 8 bases separating them. Here the CDR3 DNA reads TGCGCCAGCAGTGAACGAGAGGATCAGCCCCAGCATTTT. Translation: CASSEREDQPQHF.

The chain uses TRBV2 and TRBJ2-3; weak D call: TRBD1 (5 bases). Trimming stripped 5 bases from V and 3 bases from J, with 6 bases between. The CDR3 runs to 12 residues. The germline V gene has CDR1 SNHLY and CDR2 FYNNEI. CDR3 residues: CASSPGTDTQYF. CDR3 nucleotide sequence: TGTGCCAGCAGTCCAGGGACAGATACGCAGTATTTT.

The V gene is TRBV14, the J gene TRBJ2-1; 7 bases are shared with TRBD2. The germline CDR1 and CDR2 sequences are SGHDN and FVKESK. With 4 bases clipped from V and 9 bases from J, the junction kept 15 bases outside the gene matches. This CDR3 comprises 16 residues. CDR3 nucleotide sequence: TGTGCCAGCAGCCCAACGGGGGGTACTTTTTTTGGTGAGCAGTTCTTC. Amino acids: CASSPTGGTFFGEQFF.

Only one count was recorded for this clone. This sequence joins TRBV30 and TRBJ2-6, with 10 bases that match TRBD2. CDR1 GTSNPN and CDR2 SVGIG come from the germline V gene (reference sequence). V was pared by 1 base and J by 0 bases, with 6 bases of the junction left unmatched. CDR3 length: 18 amino acids. Here the CDR3 reads CAWSGLSGGPSGANVLTF. CDR3 sequence (DNA): TGTGCCTGGAGTGGCCTTAGCGGGGGGCCCTCTGGGGCCAACGTCCTGACTTTC.

As DNA, the CDR3 is TGCGCCAGCACCAAAACGGGGGTTTCGAGTTACAATGAGCAGTTCTTC. It codes for CASTKTGVSSYNEQFF. The chain uses TRBV5-1 and TRBJ2-1, with a weak D call TRBD2 (6 bases). The CDR3 has 16 amino acids. Germline loops: CDR1 SGHRS, CDR2 YFSETQ. Trimming left V 6 bases short and J 4 bases short, with 20 bases between.

The chain's CDR3 is CASSQTGVNTEAFF. Written as DNA, the CDR3 is TGTGCCAGCAGCCAGACAGGGGTAAATACTGAAGCTTTCTTT. This rearrangement joins TRBV27 to TRBJ1-1; 8 bases agree with TRBD1. The length of the CDR3 is 14 residues. The V gene's germline CDR1 is MNHEY and CDR2 SMNVEV (reference sequence). The V segment lost 6 bases and the J segment 5 bases; nucleotides outside the gene matches: 8.

The chain has TRBV7-6 and TRBJ2-3; no clear D. The CDR3 is made up of 14 amino acids. Deletions cut 4 bases from V and 0 bases from J, with 8 bases between. CDR1 is SGHVS, CDR2 FNYEAQ, per germline. The CDR3 here is CASSSITSTDTQYF. DNA of the CDR3: TGTGCCAGCAGCTCCATTACTAGCACAGATACGCAGTATTTT.

The chain couples TRBV29-1 to TRBJ2-2; D gene uncertain. Germline loops: CDR1 SQVTM, CDR2 ANQGSEA. The V end was cut by 3 bases, the J end by 1 base, with 6 bases between. The CDR3 runs 13 residues. CDR3 region: CSVERRNTGELFF. The CDR3 coding sequence is TGCAGCGTTGAGCGGCGGAACACCGGGGAGCTGTTTTTT.

The chain uses TRBV30 and TRBJ1-1, with D unclear. The ends were cut back, 0 bases at V and 1 base at J, with 6 bases in the middle. In germline, CDR1 is GTSNPN, CDR2 SVGIG (reference sequence). The length of the CDR3 is 13 residues. The CDR3 spells CAWSVVGNTEAFF. The CDR3 DNA reads TGTGCCTGGAGTGTAGTAGGGAACACTGAAGCTTTCTTT.

The rearrangement links TRBV19 to TRBJ2-7, with a weak D call TRBD1 (6 bases). Germline V gene sequence: CDR1 LNHDA, CDR2 SQIVND (reference sequence). The CDR3 consists of 15 residues. Trimming took off 5 bases at V and 0 bases at J, with 14 bases between the two ends. CDR3 amino acids: CASSSTGHTSYEQYF. The CDR3 coding sequence is TGTGCCAGTAGTTCTACGGGACACACCTCCTACGAGCAGTACTTC.

The V gene is TRBV27, the J gene TRBJ2-7; 7 bases map to TRBD1. J lost 2 bases, V lost 8 bases, and 3 bases had no gene match. The CDR3 extends over 12 amino acids. The germline V gene encodes CDR1 MNHEY and CDR2 SMNVEV (reference sequence). CDR3 in amino acids: CASGTATYEQYF. The CDR3 nucleotides are TGTGCCAGCGGGACAGCGACCTACGAGCAGTACTTC.

The CDR3 sequence: CASSQRTLGQGASNEQYF. The CDR3 bases are TGCGCCAGCAGCCAGCGTACTTTGGGACAGGGGGCGTCGAACGAGCAGTACTTC. This chain joins TRBV4-1 and TRBJ2-7, with 12 bases fitting TRBD1. J lost 5 bases, V lost 3 bases, and 14 bases had no gene match. The CDR3 is 18 residues long. From germline, CDR1 is MGHRA and CDR2 YSYEKL.

The chain uses TRBV27 and TRBJ2-1; 9 bases align to TRBD2. The CDR3 is made up of 15 amino acids. Germline CDR1 is MNHEY and CDR2 is SMNVEV (reference sequence). The trim removed 7 bases at V and 3 bases at J, leaving 7 bases unmatched. The CDR3 DNA sequence: TGTGCCAGCACCTGGACTAGCGAGAACTACAATGAGCAGTTCTTC. This codes for CASTWTSENYNEQFF.

The chain recombines TRBV7-9 with TRBJ2-3, with 12 nucleotides matching TRBD1. The CDR3 extends over 19 amino acids. From germline, CDR1 is SEHNR and CDR2 FQNEAQ (reference sequence). V shed 5 bases, J shed 2 bases, and the junction held 14 bases outside the gene matches. CDR3 bases: TGTGCCAGCAGCCCCCGGGACAGGGGGCCTCACGGAGCCACAGATACGCAGTATTTT. This sequence encodes CASSPRDRGPHGATDTQYF.

This chain uses TRBV4-1 with TRBJ1-5; TRBD1 matches 8 bases. Germline CDR1 and CDR2: MGHRA and YSYEKL. V trimming: 1 base; J trimming: 5 bases; junction bases outside the gene matches: 1. The CDR3 consists of 14 residues. The CDR3 loop reads CASSQVQGDQPQHF. For the CDR3, the DNA is TGCGCCAGCAGCCAAGTACAGGGGGATCAGCCCCAGCATTTT.

The genes are TRBV27 and TRBJ1-5; D gene uncertain. The V gene's germline CDR1 is MNHEY and CDR2 SMNVEV (reference sequence). The V end lost 4 bases, the J end lost 4 bases, and 8 bases lay between the germline ends. CDR3 length equals 13 residues. The CDR3, as DNA: TGTGCCAGCAGTTGGAGCGCGAATCAGCCCCAGCATTTT. Protein: CASSWSANQPQHF.